The rows below give T cell receptor beta chains drawn from one sample of a study of beta chain features in type 1 diabetes. Some clones are missing from TCRdb's copy, which holds only in-frame ones; the method was immunoSEQ multiplex PCR. The sample consists of around 30,000 clones, roughly 61% of them appearing once. Material: Tregs from blood. These receptors all come from a woman aged 30 to 39 with type 1 diabetes. The CDR3 runs from the conserved cysteine through the conserved F or W. Each record gives: V gene, clone size, D gene, J gene, CDR3 DNA, CDR3 protein. D genes are given only for firm matches. Only part of the rows carry a size: once, few, many, or a class if the clone is expanded.

TRBV6-6,.,TRBD1,TRBJ2-2,TGTGCCAGCATCAAGACAGGGGGCACCGGGGAGCTGTTTTTT,CASIKTGGTGELFF
TRBV2,.,TRBD1,TRBJ1-5,TGTGCCAGCAGCCAGACAGGGGTCGAACCCCAGCATTTT,CASSQTGVEPQHF
TRBV9,.,TRBD1,TRBJ2-7,TGTGCCGGGGAGACAGGGACCTACTACGAGCAGTACTTC,CAGETGTYYEQYF
TRBV6-1,.,.,TRBJ2-1,TGTGCCAGCAGTGTGACGGGTTTCAATGAGCAGTTCTTC,CASSVTGFNEQFF
TRBV4-1,.,.,TRBJ2-2,TGCGCCAGCAGCCAAGACCCAAGGCTAGCGTACAACACCGGGGAGCTGTTTTTT,CASSQDPRLAYNTGELFF
TRBV18,.,TRBD2,TRBJ2-1,TGTGCCAGCTCACCAAGGACTAGCTCCTACAATGAGCAGCTCTTC,CASSPRTSSYNEQLF
TRBV7-3,once,TRBD2,TRBJ2-1,TGTGCCAGCAGCAATAGCGGGACCAATGAGCAGTTCTTC,CASSNSGTNEQFF
TRBV10-3,.,TRBD2,TRBJ2-1,TGTGCCATCAGTGACCCATCACTAGCGGGATCCTACAATGAGCAGTTCTTC,CAISDPSLAGSYNEQFF
TRBV7-3,once,.,TRBJ2-1,TGTGCCAGCAGCTTAGGTGGACACCAAAGCAATGAGCAGTTCTTC,CASSLGGHQSNEQFF
TRBV25-1,.,TRBD1,TRBJ1-4,TGTGCCAGCAGCCCGGGCGGGACAGCGGCAGAAAAACTGTTTTTT,CASSPGGTAAEKLFF
TRBV5-1,.,TRBD2,TRBJ2-2,TGCGCCAGCAGCTTAGCGGGAGGGCCGTACACCGGGGAGCTGTTTTTT,CASSLAGGPYTGELFF
TRBV25-1,.,.,TRBJ1-2,TGTGCCAGCAGTGATTTAGACAGGCCCGTTGGCTACACCTTC,CASSDLDRPVGYTF
TRBV6-5,.,TRBD2,TRBJ2-7,TGTGCCAGCAGTTACTCGTGGGGGGGAGGCGAGCAGTACTTC,CASSYSWGGGEQYF
TRBV9,few,.,TRBJ1-2,TGTGCCAGCAGCGTAGGCAGGAACTATGGCTACACCTTC,CASSVGRNYGYTF
TRBV16,.,TRBD2,TRBJ2-7,TGTGCCAGCAGCCCCTTAGCGGGAACCTACGAGCAGTACTTC,CASSPLAGTYEQYF
TRBV30,.,TRBD2,TRBJ2-1,TGTGCCTGGAGTCTAGGTCCCGCAGGACTAGCGGGCGATGAGCAGTTCTTC,CAWSLGPAGLAGDEQFF
TRBV28,.,.,TRBJ2-7,TGTGCCAGCAGCGACTACTCGGTTGGTTGGGCCTCTCTCGAGCAGTACTTC,CASSDYSVGWASLEQYF
TRBV7-6,few,TRBD1,TRBJ1-6,TGTGCCAGCAGCGGACAGGCCAATTCACCCCTCCACTTT,CASSGQANSPLHF
TRBV7-3,.,.,TRBJ2-7,TGTGCCAGCAGTCTCCGCGGAGGTTACTCCTACGAGCAGTACTTC,CASSLRGGYSYEQYF
TRBV30,.,.,TRBJ2-7,TGTGCCTGGAGTGACAGGGTCTACGAGCAGTACTTC,CAWSDRVYEQYF
TRBV10-2,once,.,TRBJ2-5,TGCGCCAGCAGTGATGGGGCAGAGACCCAGTACTTC,CASSDGAETQYF
TRBV7-9,.,TRBD2,TRBJ2-1,TGTGCCAGCAGCGCCACAATAGCGGGAGGCTACAATGAGCAGTTCTTC,CASSATIAGGYNEQFF
TRBV18,.,TRBD1,TRBJ2-5,TGTGCCAGCTCACCATGGCCAGGGGGTTTGGAGACCCAGTACTTC,CASSPWPGGLETQYF
TRBV29-1,.,.,TRBJ1-5,TGCAGCGTTCAAAGGATGGGGGGAGCGGGACATAATCAGCCCCAGCATTTT,CSVQRMGGAGHNQPQHF